This T cell receptor beta chain comes out of a study of T cell responses to AZD1222 COVID-19 vaccine. Study-wide results and caveats: Spike was spanned by vaccine-associated CD4 TCRs, with dominance at 160-218 and 743-854. Unmutated variant regions reportedly attract nearly half of all spike-specific TCRs.

Measured with immunoSEQ multiplex PCR; TCRdb has only the in-frame clones, and not every one. The sample contains about 140,000 clones, 91% of which appear only once. Germline V gives CDR1 SGHVS, CDR2 FQNEAQ. The CDR3 spans 15 residues. With 2 bases removed from V and 4 bases from J, the gap between germline ends came to 11 bases. Note on this clone: Its antigen is undetermined.

This clonotype was obtained from an adult in good health. V usage is TRBV7-8 and J usage is TRBJ2-2; D unclear. The sample was peripheral blood, taken on day 0 of AZD1222 vaccination. The CDR3 sequence is CASSLWAGPTGELFF. The CDR3 DNA follows: TGTGCCAGCAGCTTATGGGCAGGACCCACCGGGGAGCTGTTTTTT. Drawing the rest from reference TRBV7-8 and TRBJ2-2, the complete variable domain is GAGVSQSPRYKVAKRGQDVALRCDPISGHVSLFWYQQALGQGPEFLTYFQNEAQLDKSGLPSDRFFAERPEGSVSTLKIQRTQQEDSAVYLCASSLWAGPTGELFFGEGSRLTVL.